The rows below give T cell receptor beta chains drawn from one sample of a study of T cell responses to AZD1222 COVID-19 vaccine. Some clones are missing from TCRdb's copy, which holds only in-frame ones; the method was immunoSEQ multiplex PCR. The table lists more than 100,000 clones, 85% to 90% of them singletons, with roughly 3.5% in the top ten. The sample was peripheral blood, taken on day 0 of AZD1222 vaccination. Receptors were obtained from an adult in good health. CDR3s include the opening cysteine and the closing phenylalanine or tryptophan. A D gene is named only where the DNA matches it firmly. Rows may omit the clone size; those that give it use once, few, many or a size class.

V gene	J gene	clone size	D gene	CDR3 protein	CDR3 DNA
TRBV18	TRBJ1-2	once	.	CASSPVTGTPLPHGYTF	TGTGCCAGCTCACCGGTCACCGGGACTCCTTTACCCCATGGCTACACCTTC
TRBV3-1/TRBV3-2	TRBJ2-3	.	.	CASSQDGRRADTQYF	TGTGCCAGCAGCCAAGATGGGAGGAGGGCAGATACGCAGTATTTT
TRBV7-3	TRBJ2-7	few	TRBD1	CASSLFPGQAYEQYF	TGTGCCAGCAGCTTATTTCCCGGACAGGCCTACGAGCAGTACTTC
TRBV9	TRBJ2-2	.	.	CASSNSIGSGELFF	TGTGCCAGCAGTAATTCAATTGGGTCCGGGGAGCTGTTTTTT
TRBV5-1	TRBJ1-1	many	.	CASSFEGNTEAFF	TGCGCCAGCAGCTTCGAGGGGAACACTGAAGCTTTCTTT
TRBV7-2	TRBJ1-1	.	TRBD1	CASSRTGGLTEAFF	TGTGCCAGCAGCCGTACAGGGGGTTTGACTGAAGCTTTCTTT
TRBV19	TRBJ1-4	once	.	CASNGPGYGEKLFF	TGTGCCAGTAACGGGCCCGGGTATGGAGAAAAACTGTTTTTT
TRBV5-1	TRBJ1-1	.	.	CASSLVGDMNTEAFF	TGCGCCAGCAGCTTGGTCGGGGACATGAACACTGAAGCTTTCTTT
TRBV6-5	TRBJ1-2	.	.	CASSLRQQGGYTF	TGTGCCAGCAGCCTCCGGCAACAGGGTGGCTACACCTTC
TRBV5-1	TRBJ2-7	.	.	CASSLSKGRVGEQYF	TGCGCCAGCAGCTTGTCGAAGGGGCGAGTCGGCGAGCAGTACTTC
TRBV29-1	TRBJ1-1	.	.	CSVGKRVNTEAFF	TGCAGCGTCGGGAAGAGAGTGAACACTGAAGCTTTCTTT
TRBV11-1	TRBJ1-2	.	.	CASSVRGTNYGYTF	TGTGCCAGCAGCGTCAGGGGTACTAACTATGGCTACACCTTC
TRBV7-9	TRBJ1-1	once	.	CASSGAWNTEAFF	TGTGCCAGCAGCGGGGCGTGGAACACTGAAGCTTTCTTT
TRBV2	TRBJ1-2	.	TRBD1	CASSQGQGTYGYTF	TGTGCCAGCAGTCAGGGACAGGGGACTTATGGCTACACCTTC
TRBV6-6	TRBJ1-2	.	.	CASSYSRENGYTF	TGTGCCAGCAGTTACTCCCGGGAAAATGGCTACACCTTC
TRBV19	TRBJ1-6	.	TRBD1	CASNSGQYNSPLHF	TGTGCCAGTAACTCGGGACAGTATAATTCACCCCTCCACTTT
TRBV5-4	TRBJ1-2	.	TRBD1	CASSLQGAGYGYTF	TGTGCCAGCAGCTTGCAGGGGGCGGGATATGGCTACACCTTC
TRBV6-2/TRBV6-3	TRBJ1-1	.	.	CASSYSGPWSTEAFF	TGTGCCAGCAGTTATTCGGGGCCGTGGAGCACTGAAGCTTTCTTT
TRBV12-5	TRBJ2-7	.	.	CASGLAPLYEQYF	TGTGCTAGTGGTTTGGCACCTCTCTACGAGCAGTACTTC
TRBV20-1	TRBJ1-2	few	.	CSVRAGYTF	TGCAGTGTCAGGGCTGGCTACACCTTC
TRBV5-8	TRBJ2-1	.	TRBD1	CASSLDRGKYNEQFF	TGTGCCAGCAGCTTGGACAGGGGGAAATACAATGAGCAGTTCTTC